Listed below are T cell receptor beta chains from one sample, sequenced in a study of radiotherapy plus CTLA-4 blockade in lung cancer. TCRdb's copy holds only in-frame clones and misses some; the assay was immunoSEQ multiplex PCR. The sample has approximately 80,000 clones, 60% to 85% seen once; the top ten hold about 20%. The material sequenced was peripheral blood, taken from a patient treated with radiotherapy plus ipilimumab. The origin of the receptors is a human donor with non-small cell lung cancer whose response to radiotherapy plus ipilimumab could not be evaluated. Some clones in this sample may be carry-over from other donors' samples. CDR3s include the opening cysteine and the closing phenylalanine or tryptophan.

cdr3_length	v_call	j_call	cdr3_aa
10	TRBV28	TRBJ2-7	CASSTYEQYF
12	TRBV19	TRBJ1-1	CASRDRNTEAFF
13	TRBV7-9	TRBJ2-1	CASSGGDYNEQFF
15	TRBV7-3	TRBJ2-5	CASSPSGISRETQYF
12	TRBV19	TRBJ2-2	CASSNWPGELFF
14	TRBV10-3	TRBJ2-7	CATVGGGISYEQYF
16	TRBV21-1	TRBJ1-5	CASSKSQTGCNQPQHF
13	TRBV5-6	TRBJ2-7	CASSLTPTYEQYF
15	TRBV5-4	TRBJ2-3	CASSPPTGPTDTQYF
13	TRBV19	TRBJ2-7	CASSRGQAYEQYF
16	TRBV4-1	TRBJ2-5	CASSQSLGGAVKTQYF
13	TRBV2	TRBJ2-4	CASSEVVGGIQYF
15	TRBV4-1	TRBJ1-2	CASSQLTGTGESYTF
13	TRBV7-9	TRBJ2-1	CALLAGGVNEQFF
15	TRBV19	TRBJ1-5	CASSFDRGRVGPQHF
15	TRBV5-1	TRBJ2-7	CASSLATGGPEEQYF
15	TRBV9	TRBJ2-1	CASTTSGGGINEQFF
14	TRBV2	TRBJ2-5	CASSQGGTGETQYF
13	TRBV27	.	CASSMTGMYEQYF
15	TRBV6-1	TRBJ2-7	CASSDLMTGVDEQYF
16	TRBV6-1	TRBJ1-2	CASSEAVGTGEGGYTF
13	TRBV30	TRBJ2-1	CAWRLQGFGMQFF
16	TRBV19	TRBJ2-1	CASSIRLAGGQNEQFF
15	TRBV6-1	TRBJ1-5	CASSEVQGLNQPQHF
14	TRBV28	TRBJ2-5	CASSAGGWQETQYF
13	TRBV5-4	.	CASSLEQTYEQYF
18	TRBV19	TRBJ2-7	CASSSPRPGQSFPYEQYF
14	TRBV4-2	TRBJ2-3	CASSQDSSTDTQYF
15	TRBV7-2	TRBJ2-2	CASSLGRGRTGELFF
15	TRBV9	TRBJ2-3	CASSVGGGRTDTQYF
14	TRBV5-4	TRBJ1-2	CASSSDSVNYGYTF
13	TRBV10-2	TRBJ1-6	CASSESGGSPLHF
16	TRBV7-2	TRBJ2-3	CASSPRGQGFPDTQYF
16	TRBV7-2	TRBJ1-2	CASSASTGRGSYGYTF
13	TRBV28	TRBJ1-6	CASKQGNNSPLHF
13	TRBV6-1	TRBJ2-3	CASSVTREDTQYF
13	TRBV6-1	TRBJ1-2	CASSNRQESGYTF
15	TRBV5-1	TRBJ1-5	CASSPITGVNQPQHF
12	TRBV2	TRBJ2-7	CASSPTSYEQYF
14	TRBV5-3	TRBJ1-6	CARSLVRGKVPLHF
12	TRBV28	TRBJ2-5	CASSSSGTRFYF
17	TRBV5-2	TRBJ1-2	CASNFVRGVRKTYGYTF
13	TRBV27	TRBJ2-7	CASSSVRGHEQYF
13	TRBV21-1	TRBJ1-5	CASSTGGNQPQHF
12	TRBV10-3	TRBJ2-2	CAIQQGGGELFF
13	TRBV7-7	TRBJ2-5	CASSPGFGGTQYF
14	TRBV19	TRBJ1-5	CASIGRTGYQPQHF
14	TRBV6-6	TRBJ1-3	CASSSDSYGNTIYF
14	TRBV19	TRBJ2-1	CASSMGRERDEQFF
14	TRBV4-3	TRBJ2-2	CASRAGARTGELFF
16	TRBV10-3	TRBJ2-5	CAIRRAPGQGPETQYF
14	TRBV19	TRBJ1-1	CASSNSPNAAEAFF
15	TRBV2	TRBJ1-5	CASRRRGGSNQPQHF
13	TRBV30	TRBJ1-5	CAWSDRGDQPQHF